The next 9 T cell receptor beta chains were all read from a single sample in a study of CD8 T cells in ankylosing spondylitis. The study's findings and limits: Characteristic, it appeared, of ankylosing spondylitis blood was a TCR beta motif of about eight highly homologous variants.

These TCRs' antigens remain unknown. TCRdb recomputed calls from the 5' RACE reads with MiXCR, one row per CDR3 protein. The sample shows more than 650,000 distinct CDR3 sequences, roughly 12% of them seen only once. Sequencing was done on a sample of blood, either unsorted or a sorted T cell fraction (not recorded which). These receptors were taken from a male donor with ankylosing spondylitis.

The chain employs TRBV20-1 and TRBJ2-5; 8 bases match TRBD2. There are 16 residues in the CDR3. CDR1 DFQATT and CDR2 SNEGSKA come from the germline V gene (reference sequence). The V gene end was trimmed by 0 bases and the J gene end by 5 bases; junction bases not matched to a gene: 11. The CDR3 DNA follows: TGCAGTGCTAGAGATTCGCTAGCGGGTTATCCGGAGACCCAGTACTTC. Its translation is CSARDSLAGYPETQYF.

This chain uses TRBV2 with TRBJ2-7; no reliable D call. The CDR3 spans 13 residues. Trimming removed 7 bases from V and 2 bases from J, with 12 bases in between. From germline, CDR1 is SNHLY and CDR2 FYNNEI. CDR3 in amino acids: CASTPSETYEQYF. CDR3 DNA: TGTGCCAGCACCCCTTCAGAAACCTACGAGCAGTACTTC.

The J gene is TRBJ2-7, the V gene TRBV20-1; no reliable D call. In germline, CDR1 is DFQATT, CDR2 SNEGSKA (reference sequence). Trimming cost V 3 bases and J 4 bases, with 10 bases left between them. The CDR3 has 12 amino acids. CDR3 in amino acids: CSARTEPYEQYF. CDR3 bases: TGCAGTGCTAGGACGGAACCATACGAGCAGTACTTC.

This clonotype was detected many times. J is TRBJ2-1 and V is TRBV20-1; D is unclear. This CDR3 is built from 8 residues. Germline CDR1 is DFQATT and CDR2 is SNEGSKA (reference sequence). V was trimmed by 6 bases and J by 6 bases, leaving 0 bases between them. CDR3 protein: CSANEQFF. The DNA for the CDR3 is TGCAGTGCCAATGAGCAGTTCTTC.

This clonotype turned up a few times. The J gene is TRBJ1-2, the V gene TRBV5-1; 10 positions match TRBD1. The germline V gene encodes CDR1 SGHRS and CDR2 YFSETQ. Trimming removed 1 base from V and 7 bases from J; junction bases left unmatched: 4. The CDR3 consists of 14 residues. The CDR3: CASSLPGTGVGYTF. The CDR3 bases are TGCGCCAGCAGCTTGCCCGGGACAGGGGTTGGCTACACCTTC.

This clonotype was seen only a few times. The chain is built from TRBV7-2 and TRBJ2-3; 14 nucleotides agree with TRBD2. Losses at the gene ends were 5 bases for V and 5 bases for J; bases not matched to a gene: 6. The length of the CDR3 is 16 residues. Germline assignment: CDR1 SGHTA and CDR2 FQGNSA. The chain's CDR3 is CASSLRLAGGQDTQYF. Here the CDR3 DNA reads TGTGCCAGCAGCCTTCGACTAGCGGGGGGGCAAGATACGCAGTATTTT.

This clonotype was picked up many times. This sequence joins TRBV5-1 and TRBJ2-2, with D perhaps matching TRBD1 (6 bases). Trimming cost V 4 bases and J 5 bases, with 21 bases left between them. The CDR3 has 17 residues. CDR1 and CDR2 (germline): SGHRS, YFSETQ. CDR3 sequence: CASSGSVQGQGTGELFF. The DNA for the CDR3 is TGCGCCAGCAGCGGTTCAGTACAGGGCCAAGGGACCGGGGAGCTGTTTTTT.

Concerning this clonotype itself: Mismatch with germline at one junction end may stem from a read error. This chain connects TRBV20-1 to TRBJ2-3; 10 bases are shared with TRBD2. CDR3 length equals 16 residues. CDR1 is DFQATT and CDR2 is SNEGSKA in the germline V gene (reference sequence). The CDR3 DNA reads as TGCTGTGCTAGAGATCCCCTAGCGGGAGTCACAGATACGCAGTATTTT. This encodes CCARDPLAGVTDTQYF.

The chain is built from TRBV5-1 and TRBJ2-7, with TRBD1 matching 10 bases. CDR3 length: 14 amino acids. Germline-derived CDR1 and CDR2 are SGHRS and YFSETQ. The trim removed 4 bases at V and 5 bases at J, leaving 6 bases unmatched. CDR3 protein: CASSPGTGANEQYF. For the CDR3, the DNA is TGCGCCAGCAGCCCGGGGACAGGGGCCAACGAGCAGTACTTC.